The present TCR beta chain was sequenced within a study of regulatory T cells in long-lasting Graves disease. Time point indicated: newly diagnosed GD, antithyroid drugs for less than 3 months. Making the TCR library involved RNA that had been extracted from PBMCs. In its sample, this clonotype was seen once. Germline loops: CDR1 MNHEY, CDR2 SVGAGI. The CDR3 extends over 15 amino acids. J lost 7 bases, V lost 2 bases, and 7 bases had no gene match. For TCR beta, libraries came from iRepertoire HTBI primers and Arm-PCR of CDR3 regions. Per the study methods: Identification of gene segments yielded some 60 TRBV and over 12 TRBJ across samples. TCRdb called the multiplex PCR reads again in MiXCR, with one record for every CDR3 protein. The V and J calls and clone size come from TCRdb's table, not from the authors' own analysis. Of over 350,000 distinct CDR3 sequences in the sample, 11% to 15% are singletons; the top ten hold around a sixth.

The sample was also reused in another study, on T cells in Graves' hyperthyroidism and ophthalmopathy. According to that study: In blood, most of the thyroid clonotypes expanded above 0.001 were also present.

The TCR sequence derives from a woman in her 50s with Graves disease. Here the sequenced sample was peripheral blood mononuclear cells (PBMCs), taken at new diagnosis, from a patient treated with antithyroid drugs. This chain links TRBV6-5 with TRBJ2-7; 11 bases match TRBD1. This chain's CDR3 is CASSYPPGQGGEQYF. The CDR3 DNA reads as TGTGCCAGCAGTTACCCGCCGGGACAGGGGGGTGAGCAGTACTTC.